This T cell receptor beta chain was sequenced during a study of cytomegalovirus exposure and HLA in healthy donors. For the study at large: The same platform was used for the 100 to 150 validation repertoires and the approximately 700 first-cohort repertoires, a later analysis reported. Study-wide results and caveats: The investigators catalogued about 170 TCR beta chains as cytomegalovirus-associated. Subsequent analysis found a tendency for first-cohort TCR clusters to co-occur within the 120 or so validation repertoires.

The donors were members of the validation cohort, which comprised 120 subjects and was separate from the first cohort of roughly 700 subjects. Concerning this clone itself: Its cognate antigen is unknown.

Sequenced by immunoSEQ multiplex PCR; TCRdb stores in-frame clones only, minus some. The data show 150,000 to 200,000 clones, roughly 80% seen once. Germline V gene data show CDR1 as SGDLS and CDR2 as YYNGEE. The CDR3 consists of 15 residues. The trim removed 4 bases at V and 5 bases at J, leaving 9 bases unmatched. V usage is TRBV9 and J usage is TRBJ2-5, with 9 bases that match TRBD2. The sequence came from a man aged 30-40 years in good health and CMV-seropositive. Sequencing was done on a sample of PBMCs. CDR3 protein: CASSLQAGGRETQYF. The CDR3 DNA reads TGTGCCAGCAGCTTACAAGCGGGGGGCAGGGAGACCCAGTACTTC.